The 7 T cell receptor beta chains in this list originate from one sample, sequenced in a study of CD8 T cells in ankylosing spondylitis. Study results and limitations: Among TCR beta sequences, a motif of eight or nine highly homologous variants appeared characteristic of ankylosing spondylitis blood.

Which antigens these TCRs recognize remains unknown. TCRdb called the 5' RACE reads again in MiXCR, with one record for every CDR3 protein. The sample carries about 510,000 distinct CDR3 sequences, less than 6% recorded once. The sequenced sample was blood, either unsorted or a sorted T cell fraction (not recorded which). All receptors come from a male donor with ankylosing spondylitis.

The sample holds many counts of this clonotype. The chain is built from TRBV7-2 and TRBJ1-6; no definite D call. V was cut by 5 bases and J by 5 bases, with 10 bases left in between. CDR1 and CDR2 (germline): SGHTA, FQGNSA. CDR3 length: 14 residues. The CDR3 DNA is TGTGCCAGCAGCCCCGGACGCAATAATTCACCCCTCCACTTT. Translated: CASSPGRNNSPLHF.

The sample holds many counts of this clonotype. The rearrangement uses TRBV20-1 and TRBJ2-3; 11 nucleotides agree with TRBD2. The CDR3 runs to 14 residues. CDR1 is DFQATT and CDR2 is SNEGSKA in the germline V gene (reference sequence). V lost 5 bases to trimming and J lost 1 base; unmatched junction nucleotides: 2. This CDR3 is CSAPGLAGTDTQYF. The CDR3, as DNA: TGCAGTGCTCCGGGACTAGCGGGCACAGATACGCAGTATTTT.

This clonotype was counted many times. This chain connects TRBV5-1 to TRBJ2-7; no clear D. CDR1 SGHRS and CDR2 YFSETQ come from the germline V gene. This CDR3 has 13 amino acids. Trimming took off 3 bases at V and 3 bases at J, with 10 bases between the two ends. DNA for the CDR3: TGCGCCAGCAGCTCCCCCGGGTTCTACGAGCAGTACTTC. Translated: CASSSPGFYEQYF. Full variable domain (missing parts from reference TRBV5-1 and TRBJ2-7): KAGVTQTPRYLIKTRGQQVTLSCSPISGHRSVSWYQQTPGQGLQFLFEYFSETQRNKGNFPGRFSGRQFSNSRSEMNVSTLELGDSALYLCASSSPGFYEQYFGPGTRLTVT.

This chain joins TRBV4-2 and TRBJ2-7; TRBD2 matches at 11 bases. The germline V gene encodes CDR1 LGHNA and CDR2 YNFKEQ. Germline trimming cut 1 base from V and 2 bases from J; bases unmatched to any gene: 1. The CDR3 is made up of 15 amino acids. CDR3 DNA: TGTGCCAGCAGCCAAGCGGGACTAGCGGCCTACGAGCAGTACTTC. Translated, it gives CASSQAGLAAYEQYF.

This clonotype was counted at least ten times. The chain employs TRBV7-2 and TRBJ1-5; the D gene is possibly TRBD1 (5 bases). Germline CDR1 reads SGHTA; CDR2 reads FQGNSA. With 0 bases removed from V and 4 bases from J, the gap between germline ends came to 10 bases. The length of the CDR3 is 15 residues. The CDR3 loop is CASSLAGRTNQPQHF. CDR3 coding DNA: TGTGCCAGCAGCTTAGCGGGGCGGACTAATCAGCCCCAGCATTTT.

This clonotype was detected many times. DNA for the CDR3: TGTGCCAGCAGCCTCCTACCCCGGGGAGCTGGGGCCAACGTCCTGACTTTC. As protein: CASSLLPRGAGANVLTF. The rearrangement uses TRBV7-2 and TRBJ2-6; a weak D match, TRBD2 (5 bases). This CDR3 contains 17 residues. V was trimmed by 5 bases and J by 2 bases, leaving 16 bases between them. Germline assignment: CDR1 SGHTA and CDR2 FQGNSA.

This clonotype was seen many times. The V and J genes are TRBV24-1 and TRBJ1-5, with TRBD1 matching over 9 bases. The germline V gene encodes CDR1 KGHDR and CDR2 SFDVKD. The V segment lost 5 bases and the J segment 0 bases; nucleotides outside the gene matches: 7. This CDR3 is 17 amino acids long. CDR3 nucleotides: TGTGCCACCAGTGGTTCGGGACAGGGTGATAGCAATCAGCCCCAGCATTTT. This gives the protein CATSGSGQGDSNQPQHF.